The sequence of this TCR beta chain was determined in a study of T cell repertoires in cytomegalovirus infection. About the research overall: Newly reported HLA-C-restricted and thoroughly characterized HLA-B-restricted CMV epitopes were employed.

Study outcomes and limitations: Frequencies of public TCR beta families were cumulated, and this identified carriers of CMV plus the relevant HLA.

The CDR3 sequence is 15 residues long. V shed 8 bases, J shed 9 bases, and the junction held 16 bases outside the gene matches. In germline, CDR1 is MNHEY, CDR2 SVGAGI. MiXCR, run by TCRdb on the reads, gives a single entry per CDR3 protein. Of 250,000 to 300,000 distinct CDR3 sequences listed, approximately 22% are singletons. This clonotype was seen a handful of times. Antigen: not known. The sequence was obtained from a human donor in good health (CMV status not recorded). Some clones in this sample may be carry-over from other donors' samples. The rearrangement joins TRBV6-5 to TRBJ1-5; 7 positions agree with TRBD1. Here the sequenced sample was cultured PBMCs, taken from culture after CMV antigen stimulation. The CDR3 DNA reads as TGTGCCAGCCGACAGGGTAAAGGTTCGTCTTGGCCCCAGCATTTT. It yields the protein CASRQGKGSSWPQHF.